One sample yielded the 7 T cell receptor beta chains listed below, sequenced in a study of control samples from healthy donors and cancer patients (dated by TCRdb to 2018 to 2020). The library relied on the immunoSEQ multiplex PCR assay. The table was pulled from immuneACCESS by TCRdb, which kept in-frame rearrangements only. Such tables lose some clones; where checked, under half of the loss comes from unresolved V genes, and the rest has no known cause. The sample table contains under 200,000 clones; only one count was recorded for about 94% of them. Of the sample, more than 8% is held by the ten largest clones. The sample consisted of blood. The receptor source for this set is a woman aged 40 to 50 in good health.

This sequence joins TRBV11-2 and TRBJ1-4; 11 bases align to TRBD1. Germline loops: CDR1 SGHAT, CDR2 FQNNGV. The V segment lost 4 bases and the J segment 6 bases; nucleotides outside the gene matches: 1. The CDR3 length is 14 residues. This chain's CDR3 is CASSWGQGDEKLFF. The CDR3 DNA sequence: TGTGCCAGCAGCTGGGGACAGGGGGATGAAAAACTGTTTTTT.

The gene calls are TRBV19 and TRBJ2-3; D perhaps matches TRBD1 (6 bases). Germline V gene data show CDR1 as LNHDA and CDR2 as SQIVND (reference sequence). V lost 5 bases, J lost 2 bases, and 14 bases lay in between. The CDR3 is 15 residues long. The CDR3 bases are TGTGCCAGTAGTTCCAACAGGGTTTCCACAGATACGCAGTATTTT. It encodes CASSSNRVSTDTQYF.

The chain couples TRBV19 to TRBJ1-3, with D unresolved. The ends were cut back, 2 bases at V and 1 base at J, with 12 bases in the middle. CDR3 length: 16 amino acids. Germline lookup yields CDR1 LNHDA and CDR2 SQIVND (reference sequence). The CDR3 here is CASSIIPTGSGNTIYF. CDR3 sequence (DNA): TGTGCCAGTAGTATAATCCCCACGGGGTCTGGAAACACCATATATTTT. The full variable domain, completed using reference TRBV19 and TRBJ1-3, is DGGITQSPKYLFRKEGQNVTLSCEQNLNHDAMYWYRQDPGQGLRLIYYSQIVNDFQKGDIAEGYSVSREKKESFPLTVTSAQKNPTAFYLCASSIIPTGSGNTIYFGEGSWLTVV.

The chain recombines TRBV2 with TRBJ2-3; 8 nucleotides line up with TRBD2. V gave up 2 bases and J gave up 3 bases; unmatched junction bases: 4. The germline V gene has CDR1 SNHLY and CDR2 FYNNEI. The CDR3 spans 15 residues. CDR3 protein: CASSELAGVTDTQYF. Here the CDR3 DNA reads TGTGCCAGCAGTGAACTAGCGGGCGTGACAGATACGCAGTATTTT.

The chain combines TRBV2 with TRBJ1-1; D not certain. Germline V gene sequence: CDR1 SNHLY, CDR2 FYNNEI. This CDR3 spans 14 amino acids. V was clipped by 7 bases and J by 4 bases, with 16 bases between them. The CDR3 DNA reads as TGTGCCAGCACCCGAGCACAGATGAGCACTGAAGCTTTCTTT. Its translation: CASTRAQMSTEAFF.

The chain recombines TRBV3-1 (or the pseudogene TRBV3-2) with TRBJ2-7; the D is unclear. The CDR3 length is 14 residues. Trimming stripped 1 base from V and 6 bases from J, with 13 bases between. CDR1 is LGHDT and CDR2 is YNNKEL in the germline V gene (reference sequence). The CDR3 region has the DNA TGTGCCAGCAGCCAAGCAATGGGTGCGGTCGAGCAGTACTTC. Residues: CASSQAMGAVEQYF.

This chain connects TRBV6-6 to TRBJ1-2; tentatively, D is TRBD1 (6 bases). V lost 4 bases and J lost 8, with 20 bases in between. CDR3 length: 15 amino acids. Per germline, CDR1 MNHNY and CDR2 SVGAGI (reference sequence). In nucleotides, the CDR3 is TGTGCCAGCAGTTCAGATATCTACAGGGTTTGGGGCTACACCTTC. It translates to CASSSDIYRVWGYTF.